These T cell receptor beta chains were read from a single sample in a study of monozygotic twins with inflammatory bowel disease. From its re-call of the 5' RACE reads, TCRdb lists each CDR3 protein once, without DNA. The data show nearly 450,000 distinct CDR3 sequences, and the top ten clones hold roughly 2.2%. The sample consisted of blood. The receptors here all came from a human donor with ulcerative colitis or Crohn's disease, or a healthy co-twin of an affected twin (not recorded which). CDR3s include the opening cysteine and the closing phenylalanine or tryptophan.

V gene	J gene	CDR3 protein
TRBV21-1	TRBJ2-7	CASSKTEYPYEQYF
TRBV5-1	TRBJ1-1	CASSRNGQGAQGSEAFF
TRBV6-6	TRBJ1-1	CASSPRGGEAFF
TRBV28	TRBJ1-1	CASSLADRDRAIF
TRBV18	TRBJ1-2	CASTDSLNYGYTF
TRBV6-5	TRBJ1-5	CASSYPRDNQPQHF
TRBV7-9	TRBJ1-5	CASSLATGEYQPQHF
TRBV4-1	TRBJ2-3	CASSHPGTSTDTQYF
TRBV4-3	TRBJ2-7	CASSQERDSSYEQYF
TRBV5-4	TRBJ1-1	CASSPAGGAEAFF
TRBV7-2	TRBJ2-1	CADSFDGYPYNEQFF
TRBV11-1	TRBJ2-7	CASSWDGLSYEQYF
TRBV4-3	TRBJ1-1	CASSQVLTGPTTEAFF
TRBV7-2	TRBJ2-2	CASSLVRLTGELFF
TRBV18	TRBJ1-1	CDSSRRGVWNTEAFF
TRBV15	TRBJ2-7	CATSRETRRGYEQYF
TRBV21-1	TRBJ2-3	CASSKGADFFSTDTQYF
TRBV20-1	TRBJ2-1	CSASPISRSSYNEQFF
TRBV18	TRBJ1-5	CASSPLAGGQEPQHF
TRBV18	TRBJ1-1	CASSGSLNTEAFF
TRBV4-1	TRBJ2-4	CASSQEGTGIWGIQYF
TRBV7-2	TRBJ2-1	CASSDPGQDNEQFF
TRBV19	TRBJ1-5	CASSIDGPNQPQHF
TRBV5-1	TRBJ2-1	CASSLEARSSYNEQFF
TRBV3-1	TRBJ1-1	CASSKGTGIRNTEAFF
TRBV5-5	TRBJ2-3	CASSYLGTGPMDTQYF
TRBV7-9	TRBJ2-5	CASSFQTEETQYF
TRBV11-2	TRBJ2-1	CASSFGGSTYNEQFF
TRBV20-1	TRBJ1-5	CSARDGREGRNQPQHF
TRBV5-1	TRBJ2-3	CASTSDGAQTDTQYF
TRBV7-3	TRBJ2-1	CASSLSTGPSSYNEQFF
TRBV7-6	TRBJ1-6	CASSPSPGQGNSPLHF
TRBV20-1	TRBJ1-1	CSARGPANTEAFF
TRBV24-1	TRBJ1-5	CATSDLDSNQPQHF
TRBV27	TRBJ2-7	CASSLTTSGTNYDEQYF
TRBV6-2/TRBV6-3	TRBJ2-7	CASIYSGGSYEQYF
TRBV12-3/TRBV12-4	TRBJ2-5	CASSFWGGTETQYF
TRBV28	TRBJ2-7	CASSRSWEQYF
TRBV27	TRBJ1-1	CASSEKQDTDTEAFF
TRBV5-1	TRBJ2-1	CASSFSASYNEQFF
TRBV30	TRBJ1-1	CAWSRGQSDTEAFF
TRBV7-2	TRBJ2-1	CASSFGLAGGGSVRFF
TRBV12-3/TRBV12-4	TRBJ1-1	CASSSNRGNTEAFF
TRBV10-3	TRBJ1-2	CANRAGGTINYGYTF
TRBV28	TRBJ2-1	CASSMTTGSYNEQFF
TRBV6-6	TRBJ2-3	CASSLALGGDTQYF
TRBV5-1	TRBJ2-1	CASSLEGEKNEQFF
TRBV7-2	TRBJ2-5	CATSLLLARETQYF
TRBV7-6	TRBJ2-2	CASSLGDRGTGELFF
TRBV11-2	TRBJ2-1	CASSYGAGGRGYNEQFF
TRBV20-1	TRBJ1-1	CSARNDMNTEAFF
TRBV28	TRBJ2-3	CASSFTGGATDTQYF